This T cell receptor beta chain was found in a study of CD8 T cells in Susac syndrome. This CDR3 comprises 15 residues. J was trimmed by 4 bases and V by 5 bases; bases with no gene match: 9. Germline CDR1 reads DFQATT; CDR2 reads SNEGSKA (reference sequence). Study-wide points: The TCR sequencing and HLA analysis in the study involved a relatively small number of individuals, as the study acknowledged.

When the RNA was reverse transcribed, random hexamers were used with an input of roughly 0.45 to 1 ug. Multiplex immunoSEQ PCR targeted 54 Vbeta and 13 Jbeta TCR beta segments. One entry per CDR3 protein results from TCRdb running MiXCR on the immunoSEQ multiplex PCR reads. The data show some 190,000 distinct CDR3 sequences, just under 95% seen once. Sequencing of TCR beta was undertaken in CD8+ and CD4+ T cells derived from blood. The control participants were healthy donors, and these controls were matched with respect to both age and sex. In the case of this clonotype: The antigen remains undetermined.

The clonotype originates from a human donor in good health. The genes are TRBV20-1 and TRBJ2-7; TRBD2 agrees at 12 bases. The sample comprised CD4+ T cells from PBMCs. The CDR3 nucleotides read TGCAGTGCTGAGCAACCGACTAGCGGGAGTTACGAGCAGTACTTC. Amino acids: CSAEQPTSGSYEQYF.